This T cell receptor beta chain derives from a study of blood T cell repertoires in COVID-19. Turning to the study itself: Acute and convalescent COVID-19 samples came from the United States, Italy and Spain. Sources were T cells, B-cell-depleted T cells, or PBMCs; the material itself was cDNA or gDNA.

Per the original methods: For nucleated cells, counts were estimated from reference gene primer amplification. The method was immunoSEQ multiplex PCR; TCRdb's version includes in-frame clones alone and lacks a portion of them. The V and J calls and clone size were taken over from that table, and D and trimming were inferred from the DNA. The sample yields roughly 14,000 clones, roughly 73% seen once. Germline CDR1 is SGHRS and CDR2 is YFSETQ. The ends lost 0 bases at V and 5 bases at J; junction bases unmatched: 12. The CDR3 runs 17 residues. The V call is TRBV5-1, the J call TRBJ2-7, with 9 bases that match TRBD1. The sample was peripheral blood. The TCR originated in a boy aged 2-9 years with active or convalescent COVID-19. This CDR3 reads CASSLARAWDRAHEQYF. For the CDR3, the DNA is TGCGCCAGCAGCTTGGCCCGAGCCTGGGACAGGGCACACGAGCAGTACTTC.